These T cell receptor beta chains were read from a single sample in a study of response to subunit inactivated influenza vaccine. TCRdb analysed the RT-PCR reads with MiXCR anew, one entry per CDR3 protein. The table lists about 520,000 distinct CDR3 sequences, about 25% of them singletons. Source: CD4+ T cells sorted from PBMCs, taken roughly 5 days after vaccination. The receptor set was obtained from a man in his forties or fifties who received an inactivated influenza vaccine. Each CDR3 is given with its conserved first and last residue. D genes are given only for firm matches. Not all rows give a size; the values are once, few, many and, for expanded clones, a class.

cdr3_aa cdr3_nt cdr3_length j_call v_call d_call clone_size
CATREANQPQHF TGTGCGACGAGGGAAGCTAATCAGCCCCAGCATTTT 12 TRBJ1-5 TRBV28 . .
CSARDPSGGDTLFF TGCAGTGCTAGAGATCCCAGCGGGGGTGATACGTTGTTTTTT 14 TRBJ2-2 TRBV20-1 TRBD2 .
CASSYSTLNAYNEQFF TGTGCCAGCAGTTACTCGACCTTAAATGCCTACAATGAGCAGTTCTTC 16 TRBJ2-1 TRBV6-5 . few
CASSRQQGLYGYTF TGTGCCAGCAGCCGTCAACAGGGCCTCTATGGCTACACCTTC 14 TRBJ1-2 TRBV27 . .
CASSQDLSGNTIYF TGTGCCAGCAGCCAAGACCTCTCTGGAAACACCATATATTTT 14 TRBJ1-3 TRBV7-2 . few
CASSLSGTSGRNEQFF TGTGCCAGCAGCCTCTCCGGGACTAGCGGGAGAAATGAGCAGTTCTTC 16 TRBJ2-1 TRBV7-3 TRBD2 few
CASSDMGSGELFF TGCGCCAGCAGTGATATGGGTTCCGGGGAGCTGTTTTTT 13 TRBJ2-2 TRBV10-2 . .
CSAKRPNTGELFF TGCAGTGCTAAAAGACCGAACACCGGGGAGCTGTTTTTT 13 TRBJ2-2 TRBV20-1 . .
CASSADRANYGYTF TGTGCCAGCAGCGCGGACAGGGCGAACTATGGCTACACCTTC 14 TRBJ1-2 TRBV7-2 TRBD1 .
CASSPLLETQYF TGTGCCAGCAGCCCACTTTTGGAGACCCAGTACTTC 12 TRBJ2-5 TRBV11-2 . few
CASSLARLETQYF TGTGCCAGCAGCTTAGCTAGATTGGAGACCCAGTACTTC 13 TRBJ2-5 TRBV7-2 . few
CASSLRGSTDTQYF TGTGCCAGCAGCCTCCGGGGTAGCACAGATACGCAGTATTTT 14 TRBJ2-3 TRBV28 . many